This T cell receptor (beta chain) derives from a study of CD8+ T cells in alopecia areata. RNA extraction and reverse transcription yielded cDNA as sequencing template. Clones were read by immunoSEQ multiplex PCR, and TCRdb kept only the in-frame ones, dropping some. Seen here are under 200,000 clones, roughly two thirds observed once, and the top ten hold about 0.94%. General observations from the study: Lesional scalp exceeded normal scalp in clonality, especially in alopecia totalis/universalis.

About this clone itself: Its cognate antigen is unknown.

Germline CDR1 is SGDLS and CDR2 is YYNGEE. With V trimmed by 1 base and J by 7 bases, 8 bases remained unmatched. The CDR3 totals 15 residues. Treatment reported: oral pan-JAK inhibitor, 5-10 mg twice daily. This sample comprised CD4+ T cells sorted from blood, obtained at week 4, from a patient treated with tofacitinib. V usage is TRBV9 and J usage is TRBJ2-1, with TRBD1 matching over 7 bases. The clonotype was recovered from a human donor with alopecia areata. The CDR3 reads CASSVRTGTSNEQFF. CDR3 sequence (DNA): TGTGCCAGCAGCGTACGGACAGGCACTAGTAATGAGCAGTTCTTC.